The sequence of this T cell receptor (beta chain) was determined in a study of blood T cells in healthy people across ages. Study observations and caveats: Using unsorted PBMCs precluded a conclusive naive versus antigen-experienced comparison.

Primers used in a second PCR of roughly 6 to 12 cycles were a sample-barcoded 5' primer and a J-beta primer mix. In TCRdb, the 5' RACE reads were re-called with MiXCR into one record per CDR3 protein. The data show approximately 850,000 distinct CDR3 sequences, with under 45% seen just once and roughly 18% held by the top ten. With respect to this clonotype: Antigen: not known.

V shed 6 bases and J 5 bases; nucleotides not matched to a gene: 9. The CDR3 loop spans 14 amino acids. The V gene's germline CDR1 is MNHEY and CDR2 SVGAGI. Each of the donors had around 10 milliliters of peripheral blood drawn into EDTA-treated Vacutainer tubes. Each sample had at least 6 million PBMCs isolated. Total RNA was isolated from each sample in quantities of at least 6 micrograms. The chain combines TRBV6-5 with TRBJ1-1; 7 positions agree with TRBD1. This clonotype was sampled from a man in his fifties or sixties in good health. Sequenced material: blood. The CDR3 region has the DNA TGTGCCAGCAGAATCCAGGGGGTAAATACTGAAGCTTTCTTT. Translation gives CASRIQGVNTEAFF.